This T cell receptor (beta chain) originates from a study of OX40 agonist ivuxolimab in advanced cancers. Overall study: Patients received the agonistic anti-OX40 (CD134) antibody ivuxolimab. Three patients responded partially, comprising one with hepatocellular carcinoma and two with cutaneous melanoma. General study findings and limits: On average, CD8+ T cells had more expanded clones than CD4+.

To note about this clone: Its antigen is undetermined.

Cycle 7 day 1, cycle 4 day 1, and baseline were the timepoints at which blood was sampled. CDR3 length: 13 amino acids. J gave up 3 bases and V 7 bases, and 5 bases lay outside the gene matches. Germline V gene data show CDR1 as SGHVS and CDR2 as FQNEAQ. TCRdb keeps only in-frame clones here, not all; method: immunoSEQ multiplex PCR. The profile shows some 57,000 clones, about 84% of them singletons. This clonotype was sampled from an adult with an advanced solid tumor such as melanoma, head and neck, liver or kidney cancer. The V gene is TRBV7-8, the J gene TRBJ2-5, with 7 bases that match TRBD1. The specimen was CD4+ or CD8+ T cells sorted from blood, collected in a trial of the OX40 agonist ivuxolimab. CDR3 coding DNA: TGTGCCAGCAACGACAGGGATGAAGAGACCCAGTACTTC. Translated: CASNDRDEETQYF.